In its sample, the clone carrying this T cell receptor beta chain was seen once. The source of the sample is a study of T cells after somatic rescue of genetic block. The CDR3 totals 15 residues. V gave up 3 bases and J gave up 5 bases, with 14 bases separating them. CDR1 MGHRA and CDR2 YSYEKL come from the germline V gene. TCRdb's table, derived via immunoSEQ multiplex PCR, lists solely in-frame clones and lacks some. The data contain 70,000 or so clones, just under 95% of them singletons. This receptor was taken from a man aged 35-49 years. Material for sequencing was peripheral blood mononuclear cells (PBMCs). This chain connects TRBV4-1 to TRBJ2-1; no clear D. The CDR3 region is CASSQFRPVNNEQFF. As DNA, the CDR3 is TGCGCCAGCAGCCAGTTTAGGCCTGTGAACAATGAGCAGTTCTTC.